Below, 29 T cell receptor beta chains from the same sample are listed, as sequenced in a study of T cells and copy number aberrations in small-cell lung cancer. Sequencing was performed with immunoSEQ multiplex PCR; in TCRdb, only in-frame clones are kept and a portion is missing. The repertoire consists of 6,000 to 7,500 clones, with roughly 80% occurring once and the leading ten covering 4.6%. Sequencing input: normal tissue next to the tumor. These receptors all come from a woman in her forties or fifties with small cell lung cancer.

This clone was counted a few times. In the same sample, other DNA sequences code for this CDR3. V gene TRBV25-1 combines with J gene TRBJ2-7; 7 bases are shared with TRBD2. Trimming took 11 bases from V and 3 from J; bases not matched to a gene: 7. The CDR3 runs to 12 residues. Germline V CDR1 and CDR2: MGHDK, SYGVNS. The CDR3 loop reads CAVQGGIYEQYF. The CDR3 region has the DNA TGTGCCGTCCAGGGAGGGATCTACGAGCAGTACTTC.

This chain links TRBV9 with TRBJ2-7; 7 nucleotides match TRBD1. The CDR3 has 13 residues. The V and J ends lost 0 bases and 8 bases, in that order; junction bases with no gene match: 5. Germline V gene sequence: CDR1 SGDLS, CDR2 YYNGEE. The CDR3 sequence is CASSVGQGTQQYF. The CDR3 DNA reads as TGTGCCAGCAGCGTAGGACAGGGCACGCAGCAGTACTTC.

A few counts support this clone. V usage is TRBV5-1 and J usage is TRBJ2-7; D gene unclear. Trimming stripped 0 bases from V and 10 bases from J, with 11 bases between. In germline, CDR1 is SGHRS, CDR2 YFSETQ. The CDR3 is 12 amino acids. The CDR3 is CASSLVRGSQYF. The CDR3 bases are TGCGCCAGCAGCTTGGTCCGTGGATCACAGTACTTC. Drawing the rest from reference TRBV5-1 and TRBJ2-7, the complete variable domain is KAGVTQTPRYLIKTRGQQVTLSCSPISGHRSVSWYQQTPGQGLQFLFEYFSETQRNKGNFPGRFSGRQFSNSRSEMNVSTLELGDSALYLCASSLVRGSQYFGPGTRLTVT.

The gene calls are TRBV30 and TRBJ1-5; TRBD1 matches at 7 bases. Looked up from germline, CDR1 is GTSNPN and CDR2 is SVGIG (reference sequence). This CDR3 has 13 amino acids. V shed 8 bases and J 0 bases; nucleotides not matched to a gene: 4. CDR3 sequence reads: CAQGVNSNQPQHF. CDR3 DNA sequence: TGTGCCCAGGGGGTGAATAGCAATCAGCCCCAGCATTTT.

The chain joins TRBV30 to TRBJ1-4; weak D call: TRBD1 (5 bases). Per germline, CDR1 GTSNPN and CDR2 SVGIG (reference sequence). The CDR3 runs to 12 residues. Trimming took 2 bases from V and 13 from J, leaving 14 bases between them. The CDR3 coding sequence is TGTGCCTGGAGTCCCTGGGGGGGAAGACTGTTTTTT. It specifies CAWSPWGGRLFF.

This clone was found a few times. The chain joins TRBV19 to TRBJ1-4; D may be TRBD1 (6 bases). V was trimmed by 5 bases and J by 7 bases, leaving 17 bases between them. Germline loops: CDR1 LNHDA, CDR2 SQIVND (reference sequence). The CDR3 is 15 amino acids. The CDR3 DNA is TGTGCCAGTAGTCCCCCAGGGGCGTTGTCTGAAAAACTGTTTTTT. Translated: CASSPPGALSEKLFF.

J is TRBJ2-6 and V is TRBV7-9, with a tentative D call TRBD1 (5 bases). This CDR3 comprises 15 residues. From germline, CDR1 is SEHNR and CDR2 FQNEAQ (reference sequence). With 4 bases removed from V and 0 bases from J, the gap between germline ends came to 7 bases. The CDR3 is CASSSQVSGANVLTF. Here the CDR3 DNA reads TGTGCCAGCAGCTCACAGGTCTCTGGGGCCAACGTCCTGACTTTC.

The table lists this clone with a few counts. The chain combines TRBV28 with TRBJ2-1; D is perhaps TRBD1 or TRBD2 (5 bases each). The germline gives CDR1 MDHEN, CDR2 SYDVKM. There are 16 residues in the CDR3. Trimming took off 6 bases at V and 6 bases at J, with 21 bases between the two ends. CDR3 in DNA: TGTGCCAGCAGCCGCGCTCAGGGTGGGACCTCCAATGAGCAGTTCTTC. This gives the protein CASSRAQGGTSNEQFF.

The genes are TRBV4-2 and TRBJ2-1; 11 bases align to TRBD2. The CDR3 loop spans 16 amino acids. Germline lookup yields CDR1 LGHNA and CDR2 YNFKEQ. V lost 1 base and J lost 12; bases outside the gene matches: 11. Here the CDR3 DNA reads TGTGCCAGCAGCCAAGTTGAGGCTAGCGGGAGGACCAGGCAGTTCTTC. It translates to CASSQVEASGRTRQFF.

The chain recombines TRBV5-6 with TRBJ1-3; no clear D. The CDR3 is 15 residues long. The V gene lost 4 bases and the J gene lost 3 bases, with 14 bases spanning the gap. Germline V gene lookup returns CDR1 SGHDT and CDR2 YYEEEE. The CDR3 DNA follows: TGTGCCAGCAGCCGGACTGGAGTTAGTGGAAACACCATATATTTT. It encodes CASSRTGVSGNTIYF.

The chain combines TRBV29-1 with TRBJ1-2, with a tentative D call TRBD1 (6 bases). The germline CDR1 and CDR2 sequences are SQVTM and ANQGSEA. V was cut by 3 bases and J by 4 bases, with 18 bases left in between. This CDR3 comprises 15 residues. CDR3 region: CSVDQGSAWGYGYTF. CDR3 DNA sequence: TGCAGCGTTGACCAGGGGAGTGCATGGGGCTATGGCTACACCTTC.

The chain joins TRBV15 to TRBJ2-5; D is unclear. The CDR3 runs to 14 residues. The V and J ends lost 3 bases and 4 bases respectively, with 12 bases between them. Germline V gene lookup returns CDR1 LNHNV and CDR2 YYDKDF (reference sequence). In DNA, the CDR3 is TGTGCCACCAGCAGGGCAGGTTCGTCAGAGACCCAGTACTTC. It encodes CATSRAGSSETQYF.

J is TRBJ2-7 and V is TRBV2, with 8 bases fitting TRBD2. This CDR3 is 13 amino acids long. Germline V gene lookup returns CDR1 SNHLY and CDR2 FYNNEI. Trimming cost V 5 bases and J 3 bases; bases outside gene matches: 3. The CDR3 DNA follows: TGTGCCAGCAGTTTTAGCGGGGACTACGAGCAGTACTTC. This gives the protein CASSFSGDYEQYF.

The genes are TRBV7-3 and TRBJ1-1; TRBD1 might be the D (6 bases). The length of the CDR3 is 15 residues. Deletions cut 3 bases from V and 4 bases from J, with 15 bases between. Germline V gene lookup returns CDR1 SGHTA and CDR2 FQGTGA. The CDR3 is CASSFGGAHRTEAFF. The CDR3 bases are TGTGCCAGCAGCTTTGGGGGGGCGCATCGCACTGAAGCTTTCTTT.

The chain links TRBV13 to TRBJ2-7; 9 bases are shared with TRBD1. In germline, CDR1 is PRHDT, CDR2 FYEKMQ (reference sequence). V gave up 0 bases and J gave up 3 bases; unmatched junction bases: 6. The CDR3 is 16 residues long. The CDR3 loop is CASSLGGTGKVYEQYF. The CDR3 DNA is TGTGCCAGCAGCTTAGGGGGGACAGGGAAAGTCTACGAGCAGTACTTC. Based on the CDR3 plus reference TRBV13 and TRBJ2-7, the full variable domain is AAGVIQSPRHLIKEKRETATLKCYPIPRHDTVYWYQQGPGQDPQFLISFYEKMQSDKGSIPDRFSAQQFSDYHSELNMSSLELGDSALYFCASSLGGTGKVYEQYFGPGTRLTVT.

The chain employs TRBV30 and TRBJ1-2; TRBD1 aligns across 7 bases. This CDR3 comprises 14 residues. The V and J ends lost 4 bases and 8 bases, in that order; junction bases with no gene match: 13. Looked up from germline, CDR1 is GTSNPN and CDR2 is SVGIG (reference sequence). The CDR3 protein is CAWKSGTEDQGYTF. Here the CDR3 DNA reads TGTGCCTGGAAATCTGGGACAGAGGATCAAGGCTACACCTTC.

V is TRBV7-9 and J is TRBJ1-1, with D possibly TRBD1 on 5 matching bases. Germline V gene lookup returns CDR1 SEHNR and CDR2 FQNEAQ (reference sequence). V was shortened by 5 bases and J by 6 bases, with 13 bases between the two germline ends. The CDR3 is 13 residues long. This chain's CDR3 is CASSPGWEAEAFF. In nucleotides, the CDR3 is TGTGCCAGCAGCCCAGGGTGGGAGGCTGAAGCTTTCTTT.

The CDR3 DNA reads TGTGCCAGCAGCTTAGCGGGAAATACGCAGTATTTT. Its translation: CASSLAGNTQYF. This chain uses TRBV7-9 with TRBJ2-3; D remains ambiguous. V dropped 0 bases and J dropped 7 bases, with 5 bases sitting between them. This CDR3 region has 12 residues. The germline V gene has CDR1 SEHNR and CDR2 FQNEAQ (reference sequence).

The chain joins TRBV6-5 to TRBJ1-2; TRBD1 aligns across 7 bases. Germline trimming cut 2 bases from V and 5 bases from J; bases unmatched to any gene: 8. Germline CDR1 MNHEY, CDR2 SVGAGI. The CDR3 is 15 amino acids. For the CDR3, the DNA is TGTGCCAGCAGTTACACACAGGGGCCTCCTTATGGCTACACCTTC. Protein: CASSYTQGPPYGYTF.

The genes are TRBV5-1 and TRBJ2-7; D is perhaps TRBD2 (6 bases). Trimming took off 5 bases at V and 2 bases at J, with 17 bases between the two ends. In germline, CDR1 is SGHRS, CDR2 YFSETQ. CDR3 size: 15 residues. The CDR3 DNA is TGCGCCAGCAGGCGAGGGGACTCCAGAACCTACGAGCAGTACTTC. It translates to CASRRGDSRTYEQYF.

As concerns this clone: The junction differs from germline at one of its ends, possibly a read error. The V and J genes are TRBV11-3 and TRBJ2-1; the match to TRBD2 covers 7 bases. Germline assignment: CDR1 SGHNT and CDR2 YENEEA. The CDR3 is 15 amino acids. CDR3 nucleotides: TGTGCTAGCAGCTTAGGTGGCAGCGGGGACAATGAGCAGTTCTTC. This gives the protein CASSLGGSGDNEQFF. Together with reference TRBV11-3 and TRBJ2-1, the CDR3 gives the full variable domain: EAGVVQSPRYKIIEKKQPVAFWCNPISGHNTLYWYLQNLGQGPELLIRYENEEAVDDSQLPKDRFSAERLKGVDSTLKIQPAELGDSAVYLCASSLGGSGDNEQFFGPGTRLTVL.

The J gene is TRBJ1-5, the V gene TRBV2; tentative D call: TRBD1 (6 bases). This CDR3 contains 14 residues. Germline V gene lookup returns CDR1 SNHLY and CDR2 FYNNEI. V was pared by 7 bases and J by 0 bases, with 10 bases between. CDR3 coding DNA: TGTGCCAGCACCCGGGACAATAGCAATCAGCCCCAGCATTTT. Encoded protein: CASTRDNSNQPQHF.

This rearrangement joins TRBV5-1 to TRBJ1-1; D uncertain. The CDR3 sequence is 11 residues long. CDR1 and CDR2 (germline): SGHRS, YFSETQ. V lost 7 bases and J lost 1, with 5 bases in between. The CDR3 loop is CASSGNTEAFF. The CDR3 nucleotides are TGCGCCAGCTCCGGGAACACTGAAGCTTTCTTT.

The chain has TRBV29-1 and TRBJ1-1; 9 nucleotides agree with TRBD1. There are 13 residues in the CDR3. Germline V CDR1 and CDR2: SQVTM, ANQGSEA. V lost 5 bases to trimming and J lost 2 bases; unmatched junction nucleotides: 3. The CDR3 protein is CSVRTGANTEAFF. The CDR3 coding sequence is TGCAGCGTTCGGACAGGGGCAAACACTGAAGCTTTCTTT. The full variable domain, its missing parts supplied by reference TRBV29-1 and TRBJ1-1, is SAVISQKPSRDICQRGTSLTIQCQVDSQVTMMFWYRQQPGQSLTLIATANQGSEATYESGFVIDKFPISRPNLTFSTLTVSNMSPEDSSIYLCSVRTGANTEAFFGQGTRLTVV.

CDR3 DNA: TGTGCCAGCTCGTCCCTTCCTAGCACAGATACGCAGTATTTT. This translates into CASSSLPSTDTQYF. The rearrangement joins TRBV18 to TRBJ2-3, with unresolved D. Trimming shortened V by 6 bases and J by 0 bases, and 10 bases separated the two germline ends. There are 14 residues in the CDR3. Germline values: CDR1 KGHSH, CDR2 LQKENI. Full variable domain (remainder filled in from reference TRBV18 and TRBJ2-3): NAGVMQNPRHLVRRRGQEARLRCSPMKGHSHVYWYRQLPEEGLKFMVYLQKENIIDESGMPKERFSAEFPKEGPSILRIQQVVRGDSAAYFCASSSLPSTDTQYFGPGTRLTVL.

The chain is built from TRBV9 and TRBJ2-1, with a possible D match to TRBD2 (6 bases). The V gene's germline CDR1 is SGDLS and CDR2 YYNGEE. The CDR3 covers 15 residues. Trimming shortened V by 4 bases and J by 1 base, and 12 bases separated the two germline ends. Here the CDR3 DNA reads TGTGCCAGCAGCATTACTAGCAGGTCCTACAATGAGCAGTTCTTC. It yields the protein CASSITSRSYNEQFF.

The rearrangement joins TRBV2 to TRBJ2-3; 14 nucleotides match TRBD2. With 6 bases clipped from V and 5 bases from J, the junction kept 7 bases outside the gene matches. Germline V gene sequence: CDR1 SNHLY, CDR2 FYNNEI. This CDR3 contains 16 residues. The CDR3 reads CASRGTSGSPVDTQYF. CDR3 nucleotide sequence: TGTGCCAGCAGGGGGACTAGCGGGAGTCCGGTAGATACGCAGTATTTT.

The chain carries TRBV5-1 and TRBJ1-1, with 10 nucleotides matching TRBD1. The trim removed 1 base at V and 6 bases at J, leaving 6 bases unmatched. CDR1 is SGHRS, CDR2 YFSETQ, per germline. The CDR3 extends over 15 amino acids. The CDR3 sequence is CASSLTTGTGAEAFF. CDR3 DNA: TGCGCCAGCAGCTTGACCACCGGGACAGGGGCTGAAGCTTTCTTT.

The chain has TRBV28 and TRBJ1-2; D is possibly TRBD1 (5 bases). The CDR3 runs to 16 residues. Germline CDR1 MDHEN, CDR2 SYDVKM. With 3 bases removed from V and 4 bases from J, the gap between germline ends came to 18 bases. CDR3 DNA: TGTGCCAGCAGTTTTAGTGTCCTCAGGGTCGGCTATGGCTACACCTTC. Its translation is CASSFSVLRVGYGYTF.